This TCR beta chain came from a study of spatial heterogeneity in lung cancer. Time point here: sample taken at primary tumor resection. Tumor, nontumor lung or frozen PBMC supplied whole RNA, sequenced without sorting. TCRdb re-called the 5' RACE reads through MiXCR, storing one row per CDR3 protein. The profile covers 50,000 to 65,000 distinct CDR3 sequences, with 7.5% to 9% appearing a single time and roughly 15% taken by the ten largest. The germline V gene encodes CDR1 SGHRS and CDR2 YFSETQ. This CDR3 has 19 residues. The V and J ends lost 4 bases and 0 bases, in that order; junction bases with no gene match: 8.

This rearrangement joins TRBV5-1 to TRBJ2-1, with 15 nucleotides matching TRBD2. The material was PBMCs, obtained at surgery. This receptor was taken from a female donor with early-stage non-small cell lung cancer. The CDR3 DNA reads as TGCGCCAGCAGCCTGGGACTAGCGGGGGGACTGAGCTCCTACAATGAGCAGTTCTTC. Translating it yields CASSLGLAGGLSSYNEQFF.